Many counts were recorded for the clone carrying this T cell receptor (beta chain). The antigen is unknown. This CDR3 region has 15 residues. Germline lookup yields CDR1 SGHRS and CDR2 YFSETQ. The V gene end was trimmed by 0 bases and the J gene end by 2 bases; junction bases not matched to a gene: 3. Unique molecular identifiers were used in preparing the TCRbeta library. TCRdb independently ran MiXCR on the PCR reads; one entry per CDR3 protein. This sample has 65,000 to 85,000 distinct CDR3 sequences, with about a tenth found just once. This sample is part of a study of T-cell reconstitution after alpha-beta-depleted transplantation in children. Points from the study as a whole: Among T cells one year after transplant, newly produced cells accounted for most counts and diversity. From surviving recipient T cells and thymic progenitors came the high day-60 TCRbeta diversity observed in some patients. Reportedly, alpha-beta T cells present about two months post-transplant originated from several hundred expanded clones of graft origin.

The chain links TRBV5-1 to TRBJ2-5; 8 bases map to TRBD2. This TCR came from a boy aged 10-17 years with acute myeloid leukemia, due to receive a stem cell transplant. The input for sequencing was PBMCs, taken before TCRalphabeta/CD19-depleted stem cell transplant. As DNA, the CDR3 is TGCGCCAGCAGCTTGGTGGGACTAGTTCAAGAGACCCAGTACTTC. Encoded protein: CASSLVGLVQETQYF.